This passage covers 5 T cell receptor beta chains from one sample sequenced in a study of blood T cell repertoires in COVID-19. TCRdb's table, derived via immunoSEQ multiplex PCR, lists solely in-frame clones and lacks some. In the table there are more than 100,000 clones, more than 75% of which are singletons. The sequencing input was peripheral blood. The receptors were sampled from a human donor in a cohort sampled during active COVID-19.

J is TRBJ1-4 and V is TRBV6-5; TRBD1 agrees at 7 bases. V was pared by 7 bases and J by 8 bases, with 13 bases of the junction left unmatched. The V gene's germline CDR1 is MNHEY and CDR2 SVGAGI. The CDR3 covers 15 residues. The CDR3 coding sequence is TGTGCCAGCACAGGGACACGGACACAGGGGGAAAAACTGTTTTTT. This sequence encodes CASTGTRTQGEKLFF.

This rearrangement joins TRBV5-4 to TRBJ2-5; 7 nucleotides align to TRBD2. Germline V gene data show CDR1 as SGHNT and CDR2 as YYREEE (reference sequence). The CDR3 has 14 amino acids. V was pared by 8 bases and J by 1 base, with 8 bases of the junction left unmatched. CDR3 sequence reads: CASTGSGTQETQYF. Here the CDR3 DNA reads TGTGCCAGTACGGGGAGCGGGACCCAAGAGACCCAGTACTTC.

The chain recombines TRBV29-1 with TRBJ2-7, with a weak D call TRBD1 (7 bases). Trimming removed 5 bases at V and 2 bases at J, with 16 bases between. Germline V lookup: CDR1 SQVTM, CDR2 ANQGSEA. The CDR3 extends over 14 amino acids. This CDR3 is CSVYSPGGTYEQYF. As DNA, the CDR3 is TGCAGCGTTTATTCCCCAGGGGGGACCTACGAGCAGTACTTC.

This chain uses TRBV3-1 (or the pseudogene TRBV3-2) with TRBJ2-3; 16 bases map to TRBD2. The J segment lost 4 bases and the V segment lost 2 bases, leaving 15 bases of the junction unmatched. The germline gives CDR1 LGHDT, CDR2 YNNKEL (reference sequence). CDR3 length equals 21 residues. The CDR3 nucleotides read TGTGCCAGCAGCCAATGGGTTGGATTGGGACTAGCGGGGGGGCAGTCAGATACGCAGTATTTT. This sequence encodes CASSQWVGLGLAGGQSDTQYF.

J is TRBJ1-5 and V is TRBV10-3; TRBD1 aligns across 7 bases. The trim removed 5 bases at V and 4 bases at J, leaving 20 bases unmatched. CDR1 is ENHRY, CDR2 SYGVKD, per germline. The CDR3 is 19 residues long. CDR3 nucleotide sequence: TGTGCCATCAGTAACGGGCCCTTGGAAGGGGGCAGGAGGAATCAGCCCCAGCATTTT. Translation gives CAISNGPLEGGRRNQPQHF.